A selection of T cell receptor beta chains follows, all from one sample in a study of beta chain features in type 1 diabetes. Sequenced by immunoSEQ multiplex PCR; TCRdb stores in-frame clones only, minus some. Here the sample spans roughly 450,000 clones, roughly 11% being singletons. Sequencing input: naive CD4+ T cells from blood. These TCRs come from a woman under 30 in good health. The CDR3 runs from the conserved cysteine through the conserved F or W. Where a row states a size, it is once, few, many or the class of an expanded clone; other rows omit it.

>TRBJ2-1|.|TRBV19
CASSTQGGQGGQFF
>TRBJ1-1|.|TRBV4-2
CASSQEGQGWNTEAFF
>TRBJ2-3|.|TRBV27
CASSAFTESYRTDTQYF
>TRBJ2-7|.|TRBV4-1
CASSHRGGEQYF
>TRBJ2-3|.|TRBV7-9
CASPPIMGGRAIAQYF
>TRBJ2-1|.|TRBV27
CASSPRGTSYNEQFF
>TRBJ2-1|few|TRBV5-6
CASAILAGGNNEQFF
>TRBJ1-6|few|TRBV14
CASNKQGYSPLHF
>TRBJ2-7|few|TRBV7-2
CASSLVGASYEQYF
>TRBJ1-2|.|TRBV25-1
CASSDSDSYGYTF
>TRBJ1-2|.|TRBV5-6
CASSTAWNRGYYGYTF
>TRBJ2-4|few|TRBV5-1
CASSLRRGDPLLAKNIQYF
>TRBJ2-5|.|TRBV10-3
CAISEGSGGQETQYF
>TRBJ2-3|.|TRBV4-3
CASSRTGLDTQYF
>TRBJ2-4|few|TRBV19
CASSIWQLGAKNIQYF
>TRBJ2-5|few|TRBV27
CASSEDRGPGRGETQYF
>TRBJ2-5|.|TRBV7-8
CATIGVRFTETQYF
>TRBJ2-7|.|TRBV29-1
CSVASGYEQYF
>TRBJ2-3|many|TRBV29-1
CSVTTGDADTQYF
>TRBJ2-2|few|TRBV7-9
CANDGGYVTGELFF
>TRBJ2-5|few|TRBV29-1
CSFPVSGRAWGQETQYF
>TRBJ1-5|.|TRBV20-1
CSAQGNQPQHF
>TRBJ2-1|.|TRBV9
CASSVAPGTMNYNEQFF
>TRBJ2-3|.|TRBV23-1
CASSQWVPGQGDTDTQYF
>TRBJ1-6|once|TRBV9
CASSARAPGGSNSPLHF
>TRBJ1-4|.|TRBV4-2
CASSQAGGTNEKLFF
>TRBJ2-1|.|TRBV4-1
CASSQDVGGSYNEQFF
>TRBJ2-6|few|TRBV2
CASSEMGPGANVLTF
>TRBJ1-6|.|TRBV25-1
CASSLGGGLHF
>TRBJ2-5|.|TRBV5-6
CASSLEAGRIQETQYF
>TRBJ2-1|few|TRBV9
CASSDNRVSSYNEQFF
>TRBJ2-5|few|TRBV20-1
CSAPSWETQYF
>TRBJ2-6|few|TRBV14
CASSHRARDSGANVLTF
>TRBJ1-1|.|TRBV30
CAWREGGRATEAFF
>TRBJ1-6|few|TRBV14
CASSQGRLYNSPLHF
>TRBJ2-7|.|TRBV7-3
CASSLRRGPPYEQYF
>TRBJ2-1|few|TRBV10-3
CAISDSSGGYNEQFF
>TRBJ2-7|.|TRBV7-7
CASSPRSRPYEQYF
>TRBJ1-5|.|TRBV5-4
CASSLGAKDQPQHF
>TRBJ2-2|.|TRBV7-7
CASSLGLAGTGELFF
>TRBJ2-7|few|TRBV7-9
CASSLKQGPYEQYF